The rows below give T cell receptor beta chains drawn from one sample of a study of cytomegalovirus exposure and HLA in healthy donors. Repertoires were generated with immunoSEQ multiplex PCR, while TCRdb's copy carries only in-frame clones and drops some. The sample has about 190,000 clones, about 80% seen once. The sequenced sample was PBMCs. The receptors originated from a woman in her fifties or sixties in good health and CMV-seropositive. CDR3s include the opening cysteine and the closing phenylalanine or tryptophan. The D gene is left open where the match is weak. Clone size is given for some rows only: seen once, a few or many times, or a class if the clone is expanded.

abundance,d_gene,v_gene,j_gene,len,CDR3nt,CDR3aa
once,.,TRBV19,TRBJ2-5,13,TGTGCCAGTAGTACCAGGGGTCAAGAGACCCAGTACTTC,CASSTRGQETQYF
.,.,TRBV29-1,TRBJ2-1,13,TGCAGCGTTAAGGGGGTTGGGATCTATGAGCAGTTCTTC,CSVKGVGIYEQFF
.,.,TRBV28,TRBJ2-5,14,TGTGCCAGCACTCCGGACCCGGGGACAAGGACGCAGTACTTC,CASTPDPGTRTQYF
.,TRBD1,TRBV7-2,TRBJ2-1,15,TGTGCCAGCAGCTTAGTCTCAGGGGGTTTGAATGAGCAGTTCTTC,CASSLVSGGLNEQFF
.,TRBD2,TRBV9,TRBJ2-2,16,TGTGCCAGCAGCGCCGGACTAGCGGGGGGGCCCGGGGAGCTGTTTTTT,CASSAGLAGGPGELFF
.,TRBD1,TRBV19,TRBJ2-5,14,TGTGCCAGTAGTGTACAGGGGGCGCAGGAGACCCAGTACTTC,CASSVQGAQETQYF
.,TRBD1,TRBV7-6,TRBJ1-4,15,TGTGCCAGCAGTCCGACAGGGAGTGACAATGAAAAACTGTTTTTT,CASSPTGSDNEKLFF
.,TRBD1,TRBV28,TRBJ1-2,13,TGTGCCAGCAGCACGACAGGGGGCTTTGGCTACACCTTC,CASSTTGGFGYTF
.,.,TRBV5-4,TRBJ2-3,13,TGTGCCAGCAGTGGGGGGGCGGGAGATACGCAGTATTTT,CASSGGAGDTQYF
.,TRBD1,TRBV9,TRBJ2-3,15,TGTGCCAGCAGCGTCGTCGGGACAGGCACAGATACGCAGTATTTT,CASSVVGTGTDTQYF
.,TRBD1,TRBV6-5,TRBJ2-1,15,TGTGCCAGCAGCTACCGGGACAGGGGGTACAATGAGCAGTTCTTC,CASSYRDRGYNEQFF
once,TRBD1,TRBV10-3,TRBJ2-7,15,TGTGCCATCAGTGATCCTGGGACAGGGGCCTACGAGCAGTACTTC,CAISDPGTGAYEQYF
.,.,TRBV18,TRBJ2-5,12,TGTGCCAGCTCACCGGCTCAAGAGACCCAGTACTTC,CASSPAQETQYF
.,.,TRBV6-1,TRBJ2-4,13,TGTGCCACCCGAAGAGGGGAGGTTGGCATTCAGTACTTC,CATRRGEVGIQYF
.,TRBD2,TRBV29-1,TRBJ2-1,17,TGCAGCGTTGAAGAAGGTAGCGGGGGGAGCTCCTACAATGAGCAGTTCTTC,CSVEEGSGGSSYNEQFF
.,.,TRBV2,TRBJ1-1,13,TGTGCCAGCACCAGAGGAGAGAACACTGAAGCTTTCTTT,CASTRGENTEAFF
.,TRBD2,TRBV27,TRBJ2-3,18,TGTGCCAGCAGTTTAGGGACTAGCGGGGGGGCGAGCACAGATACGCAGTATTTT,CASSLGTSGGASTDTQYF